The source of this TCR beta chain is a study of regulatory T cells in long-lasting Graves disease. Whole-study findings and limits: TCR diversity was lower in persistent than newly diagnosed Graves' disease.

Time point described: newly diagnosed GD, antithyroid drugs for less than 3 months. PBMCs provided the RNA from which the TCR library was made. In this cohort, patients came from an endocrinology department located in Xi'an, China. With iRepertoire HTBI primers and Arm-PCR of CDR3 regions, TCR beta libraries were built. TCRdb re-called the multiplex PCR reads through MiXCR, storing one row per CDR3 protein. The sample shows some 560,000 distinct CDR3 sequences, around 15% of them seen only once. A word on this clonotype: Its antigen is not known.

The data were also submitted as part of a second study, on T cells in Graves' hyperthyroidism and ophthalmopathy. Turning to that study: The HTBI set primed first-round TCR CDR3 RT-PCR.

Material: peripheral blood mononuclear cells (PBMCs), obtained at new diagnosis, from a patient treated with antithyroid drugs. The TCR sequence derives from a woman aged 35-65 years with Graves disease.

CDR3 DNA: TGTGCCAGCAGTCCCGGGACCTCCTCTGAAGCTTTCTTT. This encodes CASSPGTSSEAFF. V usage is TRBV27 and J usage is TRBJ1-1, with D possibly matching TRBD1 (5 bases). From germline, CDR1 is MNHEY and CDR2 SMNVEV (reference sequence). This CDR3 is built from 13 residues. Trimming took 5 bases from V and 6 from J, leaving 13 bases between them.